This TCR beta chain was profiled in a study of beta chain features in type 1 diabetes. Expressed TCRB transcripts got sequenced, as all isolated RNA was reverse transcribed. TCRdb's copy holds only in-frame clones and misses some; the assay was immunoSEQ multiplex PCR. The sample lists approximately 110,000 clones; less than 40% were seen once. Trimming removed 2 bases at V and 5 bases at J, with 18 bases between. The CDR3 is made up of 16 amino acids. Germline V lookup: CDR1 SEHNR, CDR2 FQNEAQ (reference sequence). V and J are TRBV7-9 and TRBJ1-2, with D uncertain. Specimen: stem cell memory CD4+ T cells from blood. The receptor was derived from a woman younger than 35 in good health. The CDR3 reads CASSLRRNKTRYGYTF. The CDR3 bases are TGTGCCAGCAGCTTAAGGCGGAATAAAACTCGGTATGGCTACACCTTC.